This TCR beta chain was profiled in a study of shared T cell receptors in the human thymus. V was clipped by 8 bases and J by 4 bases, with 27 bases between them. Germline-derived CDR1 and CDR2 are SQVTM and ANQGSEA. The CDR3 is 16 residues long. Sequencing was performed with immunoSEQ multiplex PCR; in TCRdb, only in-frame clones are kept and a portion is missing. The table shows about 380,000 clones, with over 90% occurring only once. Sample: thymocytes. The chain is built from TRBV29-1 and TRBJ2-7; no firm D call. The TCR originated in a human donor. The CDR3 coding sequence is TGCAGCTCGTCTGACGTTGGTCCTGGGCCCCATTACGAGCAGTACTTC. Its protein is CSSSDVGPGPHYEQYF.